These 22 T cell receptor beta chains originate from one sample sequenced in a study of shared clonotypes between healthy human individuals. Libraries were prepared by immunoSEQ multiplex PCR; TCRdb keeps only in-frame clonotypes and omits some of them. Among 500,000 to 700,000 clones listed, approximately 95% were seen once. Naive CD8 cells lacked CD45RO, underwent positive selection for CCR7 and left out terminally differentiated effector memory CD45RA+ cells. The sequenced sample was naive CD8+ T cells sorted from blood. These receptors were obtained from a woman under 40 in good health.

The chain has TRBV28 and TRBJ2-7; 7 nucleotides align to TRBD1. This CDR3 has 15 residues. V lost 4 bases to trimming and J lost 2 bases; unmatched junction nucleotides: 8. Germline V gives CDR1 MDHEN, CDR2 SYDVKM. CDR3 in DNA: TGTGCCAGCAGTTCCCCGTCGACAGGGACCTACGAGCAGTACTTC. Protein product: CASSSPSTGTYEQYF. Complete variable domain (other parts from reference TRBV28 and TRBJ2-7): DVKVTQSSRYLVKRTGEKVFLECVQDMDHENMFWYRQDPGLGLRLIYFSYDVKMKEKGDIPEGYSVSREKKERFSLILESASTNQTSMYLCASSSPSTGTYEQYFGPGTRLTVT.

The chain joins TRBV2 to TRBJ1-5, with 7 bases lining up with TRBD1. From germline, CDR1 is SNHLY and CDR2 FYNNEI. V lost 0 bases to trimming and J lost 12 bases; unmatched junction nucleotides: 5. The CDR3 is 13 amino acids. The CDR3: CASSEADRQGQHF. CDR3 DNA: TGTGCCAGCAGTGAAGCGGATAGACAGGGCCAGCATTTT.

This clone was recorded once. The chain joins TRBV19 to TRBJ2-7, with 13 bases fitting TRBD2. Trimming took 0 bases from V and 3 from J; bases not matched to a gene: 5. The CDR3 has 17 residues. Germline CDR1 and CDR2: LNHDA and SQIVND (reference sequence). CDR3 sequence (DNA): TGTGCCAGTAGTATAGAATTCCGACTAGCGGGAGGCTACGAGCAGTACTTC. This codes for CASSIEFRLAGGYEQYF.

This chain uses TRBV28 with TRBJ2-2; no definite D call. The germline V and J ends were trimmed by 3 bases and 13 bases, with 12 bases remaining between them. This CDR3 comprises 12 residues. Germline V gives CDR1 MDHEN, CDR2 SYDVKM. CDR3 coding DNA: TGTGCCAGCAGTTTCGGGCTTTTAGGGCTGTTTTTT. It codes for CASSFGLLGLFF.

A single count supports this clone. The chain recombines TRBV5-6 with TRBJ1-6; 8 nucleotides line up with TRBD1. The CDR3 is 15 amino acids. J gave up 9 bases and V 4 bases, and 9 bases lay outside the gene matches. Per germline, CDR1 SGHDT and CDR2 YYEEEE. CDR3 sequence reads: CASSLTGGKGSPLHF. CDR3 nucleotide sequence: TGTGCCAGCAGCCTAACAGGGGGAAAAGGTTCACCCCTCCACTTT.

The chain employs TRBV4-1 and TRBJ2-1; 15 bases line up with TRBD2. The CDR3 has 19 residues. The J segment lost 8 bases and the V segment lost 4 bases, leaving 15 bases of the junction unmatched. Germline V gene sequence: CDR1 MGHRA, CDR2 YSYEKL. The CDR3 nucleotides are TGCGCCAGCAGCCTCTTCCTGGGTGGGGGACTAGCGGGAGGCCATGAGCAGTTCTTC. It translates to CASSLFLGGGLAGGHEQFF.

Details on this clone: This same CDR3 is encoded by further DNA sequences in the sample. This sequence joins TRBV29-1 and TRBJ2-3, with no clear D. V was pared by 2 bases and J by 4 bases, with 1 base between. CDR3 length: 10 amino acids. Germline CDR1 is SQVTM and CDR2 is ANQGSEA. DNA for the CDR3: TGCAGCGTTGAATCAGATACGCAGTATTTT. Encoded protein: CSVESDTQYF.

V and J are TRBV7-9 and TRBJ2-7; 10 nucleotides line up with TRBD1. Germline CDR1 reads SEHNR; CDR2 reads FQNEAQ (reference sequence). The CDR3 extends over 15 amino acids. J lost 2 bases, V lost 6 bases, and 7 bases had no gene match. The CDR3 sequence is CASRSTGGVPYEQYF. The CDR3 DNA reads TGTGCCAGCAGATCGACAGGGGGCGTTCCCTACGAGCAGTACTTC.

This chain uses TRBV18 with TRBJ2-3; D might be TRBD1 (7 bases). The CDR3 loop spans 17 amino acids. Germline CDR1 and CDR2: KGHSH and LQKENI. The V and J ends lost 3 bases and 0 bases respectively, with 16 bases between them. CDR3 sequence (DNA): TGTGCCAGCTCACCCCGCGCGGGACAGACTAGCACAGATACGCAGTATTTT. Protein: CASSPRAGQTSTDTQYF.

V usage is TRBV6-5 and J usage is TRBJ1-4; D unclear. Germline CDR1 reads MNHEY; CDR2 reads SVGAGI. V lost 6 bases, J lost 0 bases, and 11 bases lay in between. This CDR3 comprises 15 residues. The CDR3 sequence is CASSEDSSTNEKLFF. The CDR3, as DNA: TGTGCCAGCAGCGAGGACTCTTCAACTAATGAAAAACTGTTTTTT.

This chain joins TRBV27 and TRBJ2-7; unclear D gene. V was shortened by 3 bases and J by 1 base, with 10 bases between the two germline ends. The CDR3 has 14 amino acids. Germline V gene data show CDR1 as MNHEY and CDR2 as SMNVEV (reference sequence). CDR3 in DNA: TGTGCCAGCAGTTTCTCGGCGCCATCCTACGAGCAGTACTTC. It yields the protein CASSFSAPSYEQYF.

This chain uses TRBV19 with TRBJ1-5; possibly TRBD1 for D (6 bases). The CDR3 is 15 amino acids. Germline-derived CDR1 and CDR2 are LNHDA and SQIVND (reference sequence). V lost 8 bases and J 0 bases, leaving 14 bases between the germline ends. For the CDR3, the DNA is TGTGCCAGTGGTGAATCGGACAGTAGCAATCAGCCCCAGCATTTT. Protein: CASGESDSSNQPQHF.

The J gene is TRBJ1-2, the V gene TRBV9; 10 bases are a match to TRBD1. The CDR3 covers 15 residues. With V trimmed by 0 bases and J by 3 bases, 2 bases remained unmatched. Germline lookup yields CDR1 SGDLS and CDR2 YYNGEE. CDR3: CASSVDGTGDYGYTF. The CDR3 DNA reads TGTGCCAGCAGCGTAGACGGGACAGGGGACTATGGCTACACCTTC.

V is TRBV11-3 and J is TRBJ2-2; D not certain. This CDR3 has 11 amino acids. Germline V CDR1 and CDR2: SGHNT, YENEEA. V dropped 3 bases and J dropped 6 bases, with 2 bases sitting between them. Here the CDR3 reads CASSFPGELFF. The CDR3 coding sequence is TGTGCCAGCAGCTTCCCCGGGGAGCTGTTTTTT. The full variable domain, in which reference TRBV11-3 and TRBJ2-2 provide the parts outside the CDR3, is EAGVVQSPRYKIIEKKQPVAFWCNPISGHNTLYWYLQNLGQGPELLIRYENEEAVDDSQLPKDRFSAERLKGVDSTLKIQPAELGDSAVYLCASSFPGELFFGEGSRLTVL.

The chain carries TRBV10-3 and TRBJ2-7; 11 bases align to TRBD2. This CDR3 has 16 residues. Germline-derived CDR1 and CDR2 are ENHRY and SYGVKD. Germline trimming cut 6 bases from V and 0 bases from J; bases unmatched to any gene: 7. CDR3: CAIRGTSGRSSYEQYF. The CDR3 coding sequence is TGTGCCATCAGGGGGACTAGCGGTAGGAGCTCCTACGAGCAGTACTTC.

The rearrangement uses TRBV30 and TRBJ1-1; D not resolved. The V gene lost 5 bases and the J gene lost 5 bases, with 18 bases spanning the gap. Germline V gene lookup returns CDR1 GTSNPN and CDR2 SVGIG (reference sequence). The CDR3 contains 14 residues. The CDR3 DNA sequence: TGTGCCTGGGCGCAAAACGGACTGGGGACTGAAGCTTTCTTT. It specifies CAWAQNGLGTEAFF.

CDR3 residues: CASSLGTGPEQYF. The CDR3 DNA is TGTGCCAGCAGCTTAGGGACAGGGCCCGAGCAGTACTTC. The chain is built from TRBV13 and TRBJ2-7, with 7 bases lining up with TRBD1. There are 13 residues in the CDR3. The germline CDR1 and CDR2 sequences are PRHDT and FYEKMQ (reference sequence). V gave up 0 bases and J gave up 6 bases; unmatched junction bases: 2.

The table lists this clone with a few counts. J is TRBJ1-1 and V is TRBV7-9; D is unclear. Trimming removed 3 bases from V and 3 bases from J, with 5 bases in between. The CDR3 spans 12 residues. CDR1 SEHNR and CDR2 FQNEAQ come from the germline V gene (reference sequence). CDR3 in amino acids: CASSFEDTEAFF. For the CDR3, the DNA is TGTGCCAGCAGCTTCGAGGACACTGAAGCTTTCTTT.

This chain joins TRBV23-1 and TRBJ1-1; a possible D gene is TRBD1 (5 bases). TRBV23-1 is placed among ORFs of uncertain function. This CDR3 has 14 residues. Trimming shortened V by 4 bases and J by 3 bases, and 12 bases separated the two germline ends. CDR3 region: CASSLRGEDTEAFF. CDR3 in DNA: TGCGCCAGCAGTCTGCGGGGGGAGGACACTGAAGCTTTCTTT.

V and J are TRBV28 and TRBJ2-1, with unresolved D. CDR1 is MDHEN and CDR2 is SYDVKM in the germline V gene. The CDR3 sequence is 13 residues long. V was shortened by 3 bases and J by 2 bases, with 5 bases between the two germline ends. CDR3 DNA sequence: TGTGCCAGCAGTTTGGTCCCCTACAATGAGCAGTTCTTC. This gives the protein CASSLVPYNEQFF.

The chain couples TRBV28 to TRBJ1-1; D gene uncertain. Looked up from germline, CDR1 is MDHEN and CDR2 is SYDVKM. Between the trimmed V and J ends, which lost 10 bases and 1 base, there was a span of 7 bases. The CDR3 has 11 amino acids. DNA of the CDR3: TGTGCCACCTGGCAGAACACTGAAGCTTTCTTT. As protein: CATWQNTEAFF. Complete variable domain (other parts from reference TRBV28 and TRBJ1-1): DVKVTQSSRYLVKRTGEKVFLECVQDMDHENMFWYRQDPGLGLRLIYFSYDVKMKEKGDIPEGYSVSREKKERFSLILESASTNQTSMYLCATWQNTEAFFGQGTRLTVV.

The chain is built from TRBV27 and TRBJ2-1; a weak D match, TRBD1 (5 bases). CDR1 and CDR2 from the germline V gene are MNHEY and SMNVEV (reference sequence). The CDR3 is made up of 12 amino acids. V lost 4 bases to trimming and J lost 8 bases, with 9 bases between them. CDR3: CASSWGRDEQFF. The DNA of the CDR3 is TGTGCCAGCAGTTGGGGCCGGGATGAGCAGTTCTTC.